This T cell receptor beta chain stems from a study of T-cell reconstitution after alpha-beta-depleted transplantation in children. General observations from the study: The main origin of T-cell counts and diversity one year after transplant was newly produced T cells. Recipient T cells and thymic progenitors that survived gave rise to the high TCRbeta diversity observed at day 60 in some patients. About two months after transplant, alpha-beta T cells reportedly came from several hundred expanded graft clones.

Losses at the gene ends were 4 bases for V and 0 bases for J; bases not matched to a gene: 6. CDR1 and CDR2 (germline): SGHAT, FQDESV (reference sequence). The CDR3 has 15 amino acids. This clonotype was picked up many times. Its target is unknown. A TCRbeta library incorporating unique molecular identifiers was prepared. MiXCR was run by TCRdb on the PCR reads, yielding one entry per CDR3 protein. The table lists about 32,000 distinct CDR3 sequences, roughly 6.7% of them singletons. The chain has TRBV11-1 and TRBJ2-7, with 7 bases that match TRBD1. The material sequenced was peripheral blood, taken 60 days after TCRalphabeta/CD19-depleted stem cell transplant. The clonotype was recovered from a child in the first two years of life who had a stem cell transplant for acute myeloid leukemia, so the T cells may come from the graft donor. Written as DNA, the CDR3 is TGTGCCAGCAGCTCCAGGGGACAGAGCTCCTACGAGCAGTACTTC. It translates to CASSSRGQSSYEQYF.